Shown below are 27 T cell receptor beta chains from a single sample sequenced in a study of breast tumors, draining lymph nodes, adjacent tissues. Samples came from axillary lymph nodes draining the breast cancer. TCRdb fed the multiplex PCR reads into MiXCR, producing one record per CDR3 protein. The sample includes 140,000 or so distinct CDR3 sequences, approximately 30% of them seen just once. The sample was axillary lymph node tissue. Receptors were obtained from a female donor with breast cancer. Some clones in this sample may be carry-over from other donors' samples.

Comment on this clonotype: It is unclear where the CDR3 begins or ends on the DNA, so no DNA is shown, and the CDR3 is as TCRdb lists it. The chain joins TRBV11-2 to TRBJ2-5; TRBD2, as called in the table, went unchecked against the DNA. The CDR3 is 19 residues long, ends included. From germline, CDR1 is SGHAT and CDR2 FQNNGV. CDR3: CASSFYICSASGGAETQYF.

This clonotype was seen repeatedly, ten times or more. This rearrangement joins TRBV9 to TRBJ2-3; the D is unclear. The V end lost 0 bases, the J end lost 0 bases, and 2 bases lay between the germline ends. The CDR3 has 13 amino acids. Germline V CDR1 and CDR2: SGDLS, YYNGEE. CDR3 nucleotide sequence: TGTGCCAGCAGCGTAGGCAGCACAGATACGCAGTATTTT. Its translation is CASSVGSTDTQYF.

Here the CDR3 DNA reads TGTGCCAGCAGCACTAGGGGGGGGACCGGGGAGCTGTTTTTT. The encoded protein is CASSTRGGTGELFF. V is TRBV7-6 and J is TRBJ2-2, with a tentative D call TRBD2 (7 bases). V lost 5 bases, J lost 5 bases, and 12 bases lay in between. Germline values: CDR1 SGHVS, CDR2 FNYEAQ. This CDR3 is 14 amino acids long.

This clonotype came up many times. CDR3 sequence reads: CASSLLAGGTDTQYF. The CDR3 nucleotides read TGTGCCAGCAGCTTGTTAGCGGGGGGCACAGATACGCAGTATTTT. The J gene is TRBJ2-3, the V gene TRBV11-2; 9 nucleotides line up with TRBD2. V lost 3 bases to trimming and J lost 1 base; unmatched junction nucleotides: 2. This CDR3 comprises 15 residues. Germline CDR1 and CDR2: SGHAT and FQNNGV.

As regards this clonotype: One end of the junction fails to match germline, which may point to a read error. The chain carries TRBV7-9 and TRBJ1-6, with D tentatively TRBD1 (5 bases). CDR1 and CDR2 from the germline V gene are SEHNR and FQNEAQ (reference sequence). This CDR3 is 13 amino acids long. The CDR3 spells CASRGAENSPLHF. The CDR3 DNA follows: TGTGCCAGCCGTGGGGCCGAGAATTCCCCCCTCCACTTT.

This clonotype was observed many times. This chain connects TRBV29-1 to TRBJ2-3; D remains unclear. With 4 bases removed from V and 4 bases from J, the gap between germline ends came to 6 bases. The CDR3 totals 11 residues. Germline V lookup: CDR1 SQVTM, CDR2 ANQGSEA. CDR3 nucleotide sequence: TGCAGCGTTGCCGGTGCAGATACGCAGTATTTT. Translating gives CSVAGADTQYF.

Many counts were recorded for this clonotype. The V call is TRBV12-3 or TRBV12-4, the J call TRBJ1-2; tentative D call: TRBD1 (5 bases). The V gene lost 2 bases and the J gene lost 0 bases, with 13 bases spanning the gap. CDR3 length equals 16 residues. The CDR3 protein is CASSLWQGPTNYGYTF. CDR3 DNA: TGTGCCAGCAGTTTATGGCAGGGCCCGACTAACTATGGCTACACCTTC.

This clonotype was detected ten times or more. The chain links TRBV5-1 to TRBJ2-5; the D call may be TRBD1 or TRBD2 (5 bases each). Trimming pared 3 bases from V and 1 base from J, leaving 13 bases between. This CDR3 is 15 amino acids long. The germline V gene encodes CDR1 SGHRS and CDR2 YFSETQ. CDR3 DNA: TGCGCCAGCAGCTCCACCGGGACGTCCCAAGAGACCCAGTACTTC. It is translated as CASSSTGTSQETQYF.

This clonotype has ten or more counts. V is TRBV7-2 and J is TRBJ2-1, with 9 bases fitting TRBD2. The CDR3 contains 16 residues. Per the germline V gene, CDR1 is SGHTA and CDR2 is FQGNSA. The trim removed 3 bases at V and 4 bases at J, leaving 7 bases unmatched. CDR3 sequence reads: CASSLRASGVYNEQFF. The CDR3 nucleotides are TGTGCCAGCAGCTTGAGGGCTAGCGGGGTATACAATGAGCAGTTCTTC.

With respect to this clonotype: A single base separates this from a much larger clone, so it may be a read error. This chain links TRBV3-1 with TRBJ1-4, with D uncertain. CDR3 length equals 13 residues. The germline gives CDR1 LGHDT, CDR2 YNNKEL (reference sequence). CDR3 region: CASNQSNGEKLFF. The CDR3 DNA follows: TGTGCCAGCAACCAATCGAACGGCGAAAAACTGTTTTTT.

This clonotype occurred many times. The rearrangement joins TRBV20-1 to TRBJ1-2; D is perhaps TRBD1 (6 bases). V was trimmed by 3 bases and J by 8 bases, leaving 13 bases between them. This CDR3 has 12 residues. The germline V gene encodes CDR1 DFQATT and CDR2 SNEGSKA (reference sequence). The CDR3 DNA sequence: TGCAGTGCTAGCCCACAGGGTTGGGGCTACACCTTC. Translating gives CSASPQGWGYTF.

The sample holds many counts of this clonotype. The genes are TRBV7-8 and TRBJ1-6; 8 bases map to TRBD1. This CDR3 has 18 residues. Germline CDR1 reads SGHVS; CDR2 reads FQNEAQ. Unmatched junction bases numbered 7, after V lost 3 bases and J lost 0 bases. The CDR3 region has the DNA TGTGCCAGCAGCTTTGAACCGACAGGGGTCTCCTATAATTCACCCCTCCACTTT. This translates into CASSFEPTGVSYNSPLHF.

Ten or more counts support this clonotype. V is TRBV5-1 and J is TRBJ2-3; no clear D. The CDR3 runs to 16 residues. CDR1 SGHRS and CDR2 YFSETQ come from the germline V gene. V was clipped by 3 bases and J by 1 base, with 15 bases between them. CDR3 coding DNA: TGCGCCAGCAGCTCCACTGTTGGCCTCGGCACAGATACGCAGTATTTT. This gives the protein CASSSTVGLGTDTQYF.

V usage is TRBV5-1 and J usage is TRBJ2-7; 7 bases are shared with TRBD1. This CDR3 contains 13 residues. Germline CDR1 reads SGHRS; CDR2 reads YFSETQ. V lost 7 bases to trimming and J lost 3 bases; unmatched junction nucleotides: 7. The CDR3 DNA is TGCGCCAGCCTGGACAGGTCGAACTACGAGCAGTACGTC. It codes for CASLDRSNYEQYV.

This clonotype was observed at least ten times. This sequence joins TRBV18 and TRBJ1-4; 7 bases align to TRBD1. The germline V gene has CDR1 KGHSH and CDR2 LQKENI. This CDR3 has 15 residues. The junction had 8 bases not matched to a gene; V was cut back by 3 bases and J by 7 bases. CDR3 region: CASSPGQRGLEKLFF. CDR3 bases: TGTGCCAGCTCACCGGGACAGCGAGGACTTGAAAAACTGTTTTTT.

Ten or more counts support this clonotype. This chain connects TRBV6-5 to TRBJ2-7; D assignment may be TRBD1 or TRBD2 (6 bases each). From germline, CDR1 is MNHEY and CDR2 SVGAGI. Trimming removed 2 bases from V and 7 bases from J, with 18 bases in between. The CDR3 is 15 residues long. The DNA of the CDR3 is TGTGCCAGCAGTTACGGGGGGCGCATACCTCGGGAGCAGTACTTC. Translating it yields CASSYGGRIPREQYF.

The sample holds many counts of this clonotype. The CDR3 sequence: CATSEGTWGTGELFF. CDR3 nucleotide sequence: TGTGCCACCAGTGAGGGGACGTGGGGCACCGGGGAGCTGTTTTTT. The rearrangement joins TRBV24-1 to TRBJ2-2; the D call may be TRBD1 or TRBD2 (5 bases each). Deletions cut 4 bases from V and 4 bases from J, with 12 bases between. There are 15 residues in the CDR3. The V gene's germline CDR1 is KGHDR and CDR2 SFDVKD.

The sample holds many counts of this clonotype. The CDR3 DNA reads TGTGCCAGCAGCTTAAGTCCAGCTAGCACAGATACGCAGTATTTT. As protein: CASSLSPASTDTQYF. This chain joins TRBV11-3 and TRBJ2-3; D is unresolved. The CDR3 runs to 15 residues. Looked up from germline, CDR1 is SGHNT and CDR2 is YENEEA. Deletions cut 2 bases from V and 0 bases from J, with 9 bases between.

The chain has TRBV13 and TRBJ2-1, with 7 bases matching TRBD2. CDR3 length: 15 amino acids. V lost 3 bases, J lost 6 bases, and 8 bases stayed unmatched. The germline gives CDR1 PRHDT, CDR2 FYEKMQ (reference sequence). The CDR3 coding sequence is TGTGCCAGCAGCTTTCTACGCCCGGGGGGCAATGAGCAGTTCTTC. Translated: CASSFLRPGGNEQFF.

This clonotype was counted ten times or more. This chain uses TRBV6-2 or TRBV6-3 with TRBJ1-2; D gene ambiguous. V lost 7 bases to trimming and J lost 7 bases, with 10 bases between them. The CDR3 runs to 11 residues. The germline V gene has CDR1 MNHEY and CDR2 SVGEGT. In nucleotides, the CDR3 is TGTGCCAGCACTTCATGGGCTGGCTACACCTTC. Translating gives CASTSWAGYTF.

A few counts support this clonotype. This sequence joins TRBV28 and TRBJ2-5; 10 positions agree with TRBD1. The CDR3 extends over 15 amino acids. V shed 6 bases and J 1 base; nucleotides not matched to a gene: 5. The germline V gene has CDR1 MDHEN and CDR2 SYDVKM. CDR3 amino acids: CASSWTGGIQETQYF. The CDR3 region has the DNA TGTGCCAGCAGCTGGACAGGGGGTATCCAAGAGACCCAGTACTTC.

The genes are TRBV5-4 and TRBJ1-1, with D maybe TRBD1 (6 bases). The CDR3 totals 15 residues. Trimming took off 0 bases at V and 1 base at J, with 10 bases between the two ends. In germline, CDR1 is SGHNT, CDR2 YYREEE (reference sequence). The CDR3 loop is CASSLEGHQNTEAFF. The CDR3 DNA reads TGTGCCAGCAGCTTGGAGGGACACCAGAACACTGAAGCTTTCTTT.

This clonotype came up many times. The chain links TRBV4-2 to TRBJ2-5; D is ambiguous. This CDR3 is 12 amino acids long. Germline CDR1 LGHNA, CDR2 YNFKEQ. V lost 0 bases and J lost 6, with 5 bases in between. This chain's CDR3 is CASSQDYQTQYF. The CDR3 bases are TGTGCCAGCAGCCAAGATTACCAGACCCAGTACTTC.

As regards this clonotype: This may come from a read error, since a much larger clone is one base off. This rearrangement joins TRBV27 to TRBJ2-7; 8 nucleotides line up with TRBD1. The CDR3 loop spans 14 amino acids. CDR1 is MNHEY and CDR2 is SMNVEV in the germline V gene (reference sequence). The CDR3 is CASSSRTGTYGQYF. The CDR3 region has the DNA TGTGCCAGCAGTTCCCGGACAGGGACCTACGGGCAGTACTTC.

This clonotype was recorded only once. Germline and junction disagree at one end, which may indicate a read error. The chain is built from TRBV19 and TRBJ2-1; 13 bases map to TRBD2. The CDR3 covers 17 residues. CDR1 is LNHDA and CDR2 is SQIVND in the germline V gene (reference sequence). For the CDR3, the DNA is TGTGCCAGTAGGGGACTAGCGGGGCTTAGCTCCTACAATGAGCAGCCCTTC. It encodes CASRGLAGLSSYNEQPF.

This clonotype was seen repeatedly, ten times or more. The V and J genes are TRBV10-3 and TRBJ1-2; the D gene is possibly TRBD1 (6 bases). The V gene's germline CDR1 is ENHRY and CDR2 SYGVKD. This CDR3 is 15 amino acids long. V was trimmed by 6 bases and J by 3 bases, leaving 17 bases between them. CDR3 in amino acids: CAIRSSGTPYYGYTF. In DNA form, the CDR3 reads TGTGCCATCAGAAGTTCCGGGACACCGTACTATGGCTACACCTTC.

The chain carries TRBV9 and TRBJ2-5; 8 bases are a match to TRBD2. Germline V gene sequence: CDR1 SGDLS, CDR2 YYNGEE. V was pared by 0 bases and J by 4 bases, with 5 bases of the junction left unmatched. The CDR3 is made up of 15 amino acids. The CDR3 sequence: CASSVEAGGSETQYF. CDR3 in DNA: TGTGCCAGCAGCGTAGAGGCGGGGGGCTCAGAGACCCAGTACTTC.